This T cell receptor beta chain is drawn from a study of beta chain features in type 1 diabetes. There are a few counts of this clone. Trimming removed 4 bases from V and 6 bases from J, with 17 bases in between. The CDR3 has 14 amino acids. Germline lookup yields CDR1 SGHRS and CDR2 YFSETQ. Every isolated RNA sample was fully reverse transcribed, so sequencing captured expressed TCRB transcripts. The table came from immunoSEQ multiplex PCR; TCRdb's copy has only in-frame clones and leaves some out. The sample gives just over 450,000 clones, about 29% of which show up once; around 0.065% is in the top ten.

The receptor was derived from a man aged 18 to 30 in good health. V gene TRBV5-1 combines with J gene TRBJ2-7; D gene ambiguous. The material sequenced was naive CD4+ T cells from blood. This CDR3 reads CASSPSWGSSEQYF. CDR3 coding DNA: TGCGCCAGCAGCCCCTCCTGGGGAAGTTCCGAGCAGTACTTC.